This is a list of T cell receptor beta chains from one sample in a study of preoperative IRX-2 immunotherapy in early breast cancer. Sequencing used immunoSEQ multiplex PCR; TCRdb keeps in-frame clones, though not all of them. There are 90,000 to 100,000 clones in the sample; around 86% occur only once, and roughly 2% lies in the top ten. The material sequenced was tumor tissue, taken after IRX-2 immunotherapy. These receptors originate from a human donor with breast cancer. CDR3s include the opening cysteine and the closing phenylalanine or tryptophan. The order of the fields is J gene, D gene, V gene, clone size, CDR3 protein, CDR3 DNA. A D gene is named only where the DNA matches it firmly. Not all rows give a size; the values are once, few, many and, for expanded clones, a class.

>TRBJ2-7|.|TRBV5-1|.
CASRGGVVAGEQYF
TGCGCCAGCAGAGGGGGGGTTGTCGCAGGCGAGCAGTACTTC
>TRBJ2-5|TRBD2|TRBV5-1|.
CASSSTGGYGEETQYF
TGCGCCAGCAGCTCCACGGGGGGGTATGGGGAAGAGACCCAGTACTTC
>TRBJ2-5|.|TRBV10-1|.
CASSETGTETQYF
TGCGCCAGCAGTGAGACAGGGACGGAGACCCAGTACTTC
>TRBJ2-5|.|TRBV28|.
CATGAAKETQYF
TGTGCCACCGGGGCGGCTAAAGAGACCCAGTACTTC
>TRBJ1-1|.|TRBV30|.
CAWGTRTRHTEAFF
TGTGCCTGGGGTACCCGGACACGACACACTGAAGCTTTCTTT
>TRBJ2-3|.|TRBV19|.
CASSYRQGGDTQYF
TGTGCCAGTAGTTACAGACAGGGAGGAGATACGCAGTATTTT
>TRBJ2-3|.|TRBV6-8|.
CASRRTGDTDTQYF
TGTGCCAGCAGGAGGACGGGGGATACAGATACGCAGTATTTT
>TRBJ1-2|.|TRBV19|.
CASSIAADYGYTF
TGTGCCAGTAGTATAGCGGCAGACTATGGCTACACCTTC
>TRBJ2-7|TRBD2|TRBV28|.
CASSSLAGVVYEQYF
TGTGCCAGCAGTTCCCTAGCGGGGGTTGTGTACGAGCAGTACTTC
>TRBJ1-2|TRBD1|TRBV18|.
CASSQNDRVEEYGYTF
TGTGCCAGCTCACAAAACGACAGGGTAGAGGAGTATGGCTACACCTTC
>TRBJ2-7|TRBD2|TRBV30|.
CAWSLSRTSGRAGEQYF
TGTGCCTGGAGCCTTTCAAGGACTAGCGGGAGGGCTGGCGAGCAGTACTTC
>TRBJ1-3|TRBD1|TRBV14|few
CASSPRTGGNTIYF
TGTGCCAGCAGCCCACGGACAGGGGGAAACACCATATATTTT
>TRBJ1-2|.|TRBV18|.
CASSPSWGGGYTF
TGTGCCAGCTCACCTAGTTGGGGTGGCGGCTACACCTTC
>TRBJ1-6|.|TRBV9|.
CASSVGNRDSPLHF
TGTGCCAGCAGCGTAGGGAACAGGGATTCACCCCTCCACTTT
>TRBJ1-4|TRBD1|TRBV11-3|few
CASSRETGGAREKLFF
TGTGCCAGCAGCCGGGAAACAGGGGGCGCGAGGGAAAAACTGTTTTTT
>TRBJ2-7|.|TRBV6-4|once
CASTKATVNLYEQYF
TGTGCCAGCACTAAAGCGACAGTAAACCTGTACGAGCAGTACTTC
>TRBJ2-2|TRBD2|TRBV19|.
CASQPGLAGGRRGGELFF
TGTGCCAGCCAACCGGGACTAGCGGGAGGTCGACGGGGCGGGGAGCTGTTTTTT
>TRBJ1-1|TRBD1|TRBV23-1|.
CASTVILPGQGRSKAFF
TGCGCCAGCACCGTAATACTTCCGGGACAGGGTCGGAGTAAAGCTTTCTTT
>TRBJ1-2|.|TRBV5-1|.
CASSLVEGQDFYGYTF
TGCGCCAGCAGCTTGGTAGAAGGTCAGGACTTTTATGGCTACACCTTC
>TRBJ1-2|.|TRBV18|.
CASSPRGTIYGYTF
TGTGCCAGCTCACCAAGAGGGACGATCTATGGCTACACCTTC
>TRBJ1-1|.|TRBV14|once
CASSQDPLRTEAFF
TGTGCCAGCAGCCAAGATCCCCTGCGGACTGAAGCTTTCTTT
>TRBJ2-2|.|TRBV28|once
CASSSGSRTATGELFF
TGTGCCAGCAGTTCCGGGTCGAGGACGGCCACCGGGGAGCTGTTTTTT
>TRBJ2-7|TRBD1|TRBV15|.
CATSRDLPSPGTGLHYEQYF
TGTGCCACCAGCAGAGATTTACCATCTCCCGGGACAGGGCTGCATTACGAGCAGTACTTC
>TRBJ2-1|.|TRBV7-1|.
CASSPDWGNEQFF
TGTGCCAGCAGCCCGGACTGGGGCAATGAGCAGTTCTTC
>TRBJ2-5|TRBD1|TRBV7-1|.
CASTYSTGEETQYF
TGTGCCAGCACCTATTCGACAGGGGAAGAGACCCAGTACTTC
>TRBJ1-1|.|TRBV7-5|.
CASSVTGTNTEAFF
TGTGCCAGCAGCGTGACAGGGACGAACACTGAAGCTTTCTTT
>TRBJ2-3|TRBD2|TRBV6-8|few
CASILGLAGGATSDTQYF
TGTGCCAGCATACTCGGACTAGCGGGAGGAGCTACTTCAGATACGCAGTATTTT
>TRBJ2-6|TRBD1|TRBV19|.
CASSIGTGSSGANVLTF
TGTGCCAGTAGTATAGGGACAGGTTCCTCCGGGGCCAACGTCCTGACTTTC
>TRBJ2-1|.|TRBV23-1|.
CASSLFLGNEQFF
TGCGCCAGCAGCTTGTTCCTCGGCAATGAGCAGTTCTTC
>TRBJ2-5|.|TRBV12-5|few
CASGFGETQYF
TGTGCTAGTGGTTTTGGGGAGACCCAGTACTTC
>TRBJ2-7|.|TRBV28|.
CASSLQGYEQYF
TGTGCCAGCAGTTTGCAAGGCTACGAGCAGTACTTC
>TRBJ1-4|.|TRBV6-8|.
CASSARTSNEKLFF
TGTGCCAGCAGCGCACGGACTTCGAATGAAAAACTGTTTTTT
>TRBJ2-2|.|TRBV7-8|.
CASSLVYPGELFF
TGTGCCAGCAGCTTAGTATATCCCGGGGAGCTGTTTTTT
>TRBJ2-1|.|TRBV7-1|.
CASSLTRAGNEQFF
TGTGCCAGCAGCTTAACTCGGGCGGGCAATGAGCAGTTCTTC
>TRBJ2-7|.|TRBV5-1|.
CASSLQGPGAYEQYF
TGCGCCAGCAGCTTGCAGGGCCCCGGAGCCTACGAGCAGTACTTC
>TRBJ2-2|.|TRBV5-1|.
CASSLGAQGSTGELFF
TGCGCCAGCAGCTTAGGGGCTCAGGGTAGCACCGGGGAGCTGTTTTTT
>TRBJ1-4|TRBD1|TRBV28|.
CASTKLGTVPEKLFF
TGTGCCAGCACCAAACTAGGGACAGTACCTGAAAAACTGTTTTTT
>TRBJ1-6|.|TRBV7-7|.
CASSFTRQNSPLHF
TGTGCCAGCAGCTTTACACGACAGAATTCACCCCTCCACTTT
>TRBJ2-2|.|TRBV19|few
CASMGAPNTGELFF
TGTGCCAGTATGGGGGCCCCGAACACCGGGGAGCTGTTTTTT
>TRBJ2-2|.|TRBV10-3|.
CAISESGFTGELFF
TGTGCCATCAGTGAGTCGGGATTCACCGGGGAGCTGTTTTTT
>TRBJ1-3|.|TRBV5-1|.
CASSLRAPEGAGNTIYF
TGCGCCAGCAGCTTGCGGGCTCCGGAAGGTGCTGGAAACACCATATATTTT
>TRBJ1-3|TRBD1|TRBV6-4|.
CASRPQGAGGNTIYF
TGTGCCAGCAGACCACAGGGGGCTGGAGGAAACACCATATATTTT
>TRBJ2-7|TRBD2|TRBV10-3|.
CAISESPLRAGGSYEQYF
TGTGCCATCAGTGAGTCTCCTCTCCGCGCGGGAGGTTCCTACGAGCAGTACTTC
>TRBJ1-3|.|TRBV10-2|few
CASSDNGNTIYF
TGCGCCAGCAGTGACAATGGAAACACCATATATTTT
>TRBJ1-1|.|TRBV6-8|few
CASRRSGDSTEAFF
TGTGCCAGCAGGCGCTCGGGGGACTCCACTGAAGCTTTCTTT
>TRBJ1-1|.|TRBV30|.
CAWTGWGRPDEAFF
TGTGCCTGGACCGGATGGGGGCGCCCCGATGAAGCTTTCTTT
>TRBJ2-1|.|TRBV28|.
CASSLRSSYNEQFF
TGTGCCAGCAGTTTGCGGAGCTCCTACAATGAGCAGTTCTTC
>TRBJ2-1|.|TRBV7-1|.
CASSLRLDGYNEQFF
TGTGCCAGCAGCTTGCGACTAGACGGTTACAATGAGCAGTTCTTC
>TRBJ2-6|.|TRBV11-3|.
CASSLYGGSGANVLTF
TGTGCCAGCAGTTTATACGGGGGCTCTGGGGCCAACGTCCTGACTTTC
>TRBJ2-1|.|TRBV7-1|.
CASSWRWENEQFF
TGTGCCAGCAGCTGGAGGTGGGAAAATGAGCAGTTCTTC
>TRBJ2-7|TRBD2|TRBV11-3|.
CASSYRTSGNYSYEQYF
TGTGCCAGCAGCTACAGGACTAGCGGGAACTACTCCTACGAGCAGTACTTC
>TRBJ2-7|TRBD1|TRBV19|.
CASSIEGQTSEQYF
TGTGCCAGTAGTATAGAGGGACAGACGTCCGAGCAGTACTTC
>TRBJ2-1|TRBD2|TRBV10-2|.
CASSVGRASGRGESEQFF
TGCGCCAGCAGTGTGGGGAGGGCTAGCGGGAGAGGAGAGAGTGAGCAGTTCTTC
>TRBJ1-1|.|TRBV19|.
CASSKDGEGAAFF
TGTGCCAGTAGTAAGGACGGGGAAGGGGCAGCTTTCTTT
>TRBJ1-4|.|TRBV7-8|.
CASSLGPNEKLFF
TGTGCCAGCAGCTTAGGTCCTAATGAAAAACTGTTTTTT
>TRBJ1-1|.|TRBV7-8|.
CASSEQENTEAFF
TGTGCCAGCAGCGAACAGGAGAACACTGAAGCTTTCTTT
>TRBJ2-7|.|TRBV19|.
CASRTVGGLAYEQYF
TGTGCCAGTAGGACCGTAGGCGGCCTGGCCTACGAGCAGTACTTC
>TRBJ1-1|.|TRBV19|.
CASSLFQGTTEAFF
TGTGCCAGTAGTCTATTTCAGGGAACCACTGAAGCTTTCTTT